The 22 T cell receptor beta chains reported below all come from one sample, sequenced in a study of early T cells in non-severe SARS-CoV-2 infection. TCRdb recomputed calls from the 5' RACE reads with MiXCR, one row per CDR3 protein. The data contain roughly 54,000 distinct CDR3 sequences, roughly 5.9% of them singletons. Input material: whole blood. These receptors all come from an adult who was a healthcare worker with PCR-confirmed SARS-CoV-2 infection or an uninfected control (not recorded which).

This clonotype was observed a handful of times. The chain is built from TRBV7-9 and TRBJ2-1, with D possibly TRBD1 on 6 matching bases. The CDR3 runs to 16 residues. Trimming stripped 7 bases from V and 6 bases from J, with 22 bases between. Germline V gene sequence: CDR1 SEHNR, CDR2 FQNEAQ (reference sequence). CDR3 loop: CASKDEGVQRGNEQFF. CDR3 DNA: TGTGCCAGCAAGGACGAGGGGGTACAACGGGGCAATGAGCAGTTCTTC.

This clonotype was found many times. The chain joins TRBV7-2 to TRBJ2-5; D not resolved. From germline, CDR1 is SGHTA and CDR2 FQGNSA. The germline V and J ends were trimmed by 3 bases and 5 bases, with 7 bases remaining between them. This CDR3 has 12 residues. The CDR3 DNA reads TGTGCCAGCAGCTTGCGTACCGAGACCCAGTACTTC. Protein sequence: CASSLRTETQYF. The variable domain in full, with the rest retrieved from reference TRBV7-2 and TRBJ2-5, is GAGVSQSPSNKVTEKGKDVELRCDPISGHTALYWYRQSLGQGLEFLIYFQGNSAPDKSGLPSDRFSAERTGGSVSTLTIQRTQQEDSAVYLCASSLRTETQYFGPGTRLLVL.

This clonotype was detected a few times. The chain couples TRBV12-3 or TRBV12-4 to TRBJ2-7; 9 bases are a match to TRBD1. The CDR3 is made up of 15 amino acids. The V gene end was trimmed by 3 bases and the J gene end by 6 bases; junction bases not matched to a gene: 9. The CDR3 sequence: CASSLWGTGLFEQYF. Written as DNA, the CDR3 is TGTGCCAGCAGTTTGTGGGGGACAGGGCTTTTCGAGCAGTACTTC.

This clonotype was observed many times. The V and J genes are TRBV28 and TRBJ2-5; TRBD2 matches at 11 bases. V lost 2 bases and J lost 0; bases outside the gene matches: 2. Germline values: CDR1 MDHEN, CDR2 SYDVKM. The CDR3 has 16 amino acids. CDR3 residues: CASSLGLAGHQETQYF. CDR3 nucleotides: TGTGCCAGCAGTTTAGGACTAGCGGGCCACCAAGAGACCCAGTACTTC. Drawing the rest from reference TRBV28 and TRBJ2-5, the complete variable domain is DVKVTQSSRYLVKRTGEKVFLECVQDMDHENMFWYRQDPGLGLRLIYFSYDVKMKEKGDIPEGYSVSREKKERFSLILESASTNQTSMYLCASSLGLAGHQETQYFGPGTRLLVL.

This clonotype was detected many times. This chain connects TRBV11-2 to TRBJ2-3; TRBD2 agrees at 10 bases. V shed 5 bases and J 8 bases; nucleotides not matched to a gene: 7. The CDR3 runs to 14 residues. Per the germline V gene, CDR1 is SGHAT and CDR2 is FQNNGV. CDR3 loop: CASSPIAGGRTQYF. The CDR3 DNA sequence: TGTGCCAGCAGCCCTATAGCGGGAGGCCGTACGCAGTATTTT.

In its sample, this clonotype was seen a few times. The J gene is TRBJ2-1, the V gene TRBV29-1; D is possibly TRBD2 (6 bases). Germline CDR1 is SQVTM and CDR2 is ANQGSEA. V lost 3 bases and J 5 bases, leaving 14 bases between the germline ends. This CDR3 region has 14 residues. The DNA for the CDR3 is TGCAGCGTTGACACCCTAGCGAGCAACAATGAGCAGTTCTTC. It specifies CSVDTLASNNEQFF.

The chain links TRBV10-2 to TRBJ1-6; D gene unclear. This CDR3 has 15 amino acids. Trimming removed 8 bases at V and 6 bases at J, with 17 bases between. Looked up from germline, CDR1 is WSHSY and CDR2 is SAAADI. The CDR3 DNA reads as TGCGCCAGCTCCCTGGTCGAGACCCCTAATTCACCCCTCCACTTT. Its protein is CASSLVETPNSPLHF.

This clonotype was observed a handful of times. J is TRBJ1-1 and V is TRBV7-9; D remains unclear. The germline V gene encodes CDR1 SEHNR and CDR2 FQNEAQ (reference sequence). Trimming pared 4 bases from V and 4 bases from J, leaving 10 bases between. CDR3 length: 13 residues. CDR3 sequence reads: CASSWTGGTEAFF. The CDR3 DNA sequence: TGTGCCAGCAGCTGGACGGGTGGCACTGAAGCTTTCTTT.

This clonotype was observed many times. The chain combines TRBV5-1 with TRBJ1-1, with a possible D match to TRBD1 (5 bases). Trimming took off 3 bases at V and 5 bases at J, with 17 bases between the two ends. Germline V gene lookup returns CDR1 SGHRS and CDR2 YFSETQ. The CDR3 has 15 residues. The DNA for the CDR3 is TGCGCCAGCAGCTCACCGGGGACCAAGATGACTGAAGCTTTCTTT. This gives the protein CASSSPGTKMTEAFF.

This clonotype was counted at least ten times. CDR3: CASSSGSNILAAAYEQYF. The CDR3 bases are TGTGCCAGCAGTAGCGGGAGCAATATTCTGGCCGCCGCCTACGAGCAGTACTTC. V and J are TRBV7-2 and TRBJ2-7, with 9 bases fitting TRBD2. This CDR3 has 18 residues. Germline V gene sequence: CDR1 SGHTA, CDR2 FQGNSA. The junction had 17 bases not matched to a gene; V was cut back by 6 bases and J by 2 bases. Together with reference TRBV7-2 and TRBJ2-7, the CDR3 gives the full variable domain: GAGVSQSPSNKVTEKGKDVELRCDPISGHTALYWYRQSLGQGLEFLIYFQGNSAPDKSGLPSDRFSAERTGGSVSTLTIQRTQQEDSAVYLCASSSGSNILAAAYEQYFGPGTRLTVT.

This clonotype was counted many times. The V and J genes are TRBV6-1 and TRBJ1-5, with D tentatively TRBD1 (5 bases). The germline gives CDR1 MNHNS, CDR2 SASEGT. The CDR3 is 15 residues long. Between the trimmed V and J ends, which lost 1 base and 0 bases, there was a span of 7 bases. CDR3 sequence (DNA): TGTGCCAGCAGTGAAGGGGGGGGTAGCAATCAGCCCCAGCATTTT. Its protein product is CASSEGGGSNQPQHF.

This chain uses TRBV12-3 or TRBV12-4 with TRBJ2-5, with 7 bases lining up with TRBD1. The trim removed 6 bases at V and 5 bases at J, leaving 6 bases unmatched. The CDR3 extends over 13 amino acids. CDR3 DNA sequence: TGTGCCAGCAGAACAGGGGTTTTCGAGACCCAGTACTTC. It specifies CASRTGVFETQYF.

The chain recombines TRBV29-1 with TRBJ2-2; D unresolved. CDR1 is SQVTM, CDR2 ANQGSEA, per germline. The V gene lost 7 bases and the J gene lost 6 bases, with 6 bases spanning the gap. CDR3 length: 10 amino acids. As DNA, the CDR3 is TGCAGCGCTCGCGCCGGGGAGCTGTTTTTT. This gives the protein CSARAGELFF.

This clonotype occurred many times. V usage is TRBV24-1 and J usage is TRBJ2-2; TRBD1 aligns across 7 bases. The length of the CDR3 is 12 residues. Looked up from germline, CDR1 is KGHDR and CDR2 is SFDVKD. The chain's CDR3 is CASGGDTGELFF. DNA of the CDR3: TGTGCTTCAGGGGGAGATACCGGGGAGCTGTTTTTT.

This clonotype was detected a few times. J is TRBJ1-6 and V is TRBV12-3 or TRBV12-4; D ambiguous. The CDR3 totals 12 residues. V was cut by 6 bases and J by 8 bases, with 8 bases left in between. The CDR3 DNA reads as TGTGCCAGCAGGCTGAGGGATTCACCCCTCCACTTT. Residues: CASRLRDSPLHF.

This clonotype came up many times. This chain uses TRBV2 with TRBJ2-2, with 8 bases identical to TRBD2. CDR3 length: 16 amino acids. Germline V lookup: CDR1 SNHLY, CDR2 FYNNEI. With 7 bases clipped from V and 6 bases from J, the junction kept 13 bases outside the gene matches. The CDR3 loop is CASKSTAGEWPGELFF. The CDR3 region has the DNA TGTGCCAGCAAATCTACAGCGGGAGAGTGGCCCGGGGAGCTGTTTTTT.

V usage is TRBV3-1 and J usage is TRBJ2-7; no firm D call. The V gene's germline CDR1 is LGHDT and CDR2 YNNKEL (reference sequence). The CDR3 consists of 13 residues. Trimming cost V 0 bases and J 6 bases, with 9 bases left between them. CDR3: CASSQEFRAEQYF. The CDR3 nucleotides are TGTGCCAGCAGCCAAGAATTCCGGGCCGAGCAGTACTTC.

The chain recombines TRBV20-1 with TRBJ2-6; no clear D gene. This CDR3 has 12 amino acids. Deletions cut 5 bases from V and 4 bases from J, with 6 bases between. In germline, CDR1 is DFQATT, CDR2 SNEGSKA (reference sequence). The CDR3 protein is CSAFEGANVLTF. CDR3 DNA sequence: TGCAGTGCTTTCGAGGGGGCCAACGTCCTGACTTTC.

The table lists this clonotype with a few counts. The chain is built from TRBV5-4 and TRBJ2-2; 9 nucleotides agree with TRBD1. CDR3 size: 16 residues. Germline V gene sequence: CDR1 SGHNT, CDR2 YYREEE (reference sequence). Trimming took 4 bases from V and 3 from J; bases not matched to a gene: 7. As DNA, the CDR3 is TGTGCCAGCAGCCCGGGGACAGGGTACCACACCGGGGAGCTGTTTTTT. Protein product: CASSPGTGYHTGELFF.

The chain joins TRBV20-1 to TRBJ2-3; D gene unclear. V lost 5 bases, J lost 2 bases, and 5 bases lay in between. CDR1 and CDR2 from the germline V gene are DFQATT and SNEGSKA (reference sequence). CDR3 size: 11 residues. As DNA, the CDR3 is TGCAGTGCTGGGTTCACAGATACGCAGTATTTT. It encodes CSAGFTDTQYF.

The genes are TRBV12-3 or TRBV12-4 and TRBJ1-4; D may be TRBD1 (5 bases). The CDR3 consists of 12 residues. Trimming shortened V by 9 bases and J by 4 bases, and 9 bases separated the two germline ends. DNA of the CDR3: TGTGCCAGGTTGCAGGGTAATGAAAAACTGTTTTTT. It translates to CARLQGNEKLFF.

This clonotype showed up many times. V gene TRBV10-3 combines with J gene TRBJ2-7; 7 bases agree with TRBD2. This CDR3 contains 19 residues. Germline V CDR1 and CDR2: ENHRY, SYGVKD. V dropped 10 bases and J dropped 1; count of bases not matched to a gene: 25. CDR3 bases: TGTGCCACCCTACCCGCCTATGCGGGAGTTCCCCCTTATTCCTACGAGCAGTACTTC. Its translation is CATLPAYAGVPPYSYEQYF.